Below, 9 T cell receptor beta chains from the same sample are listed, as sequenced in a study of post-analysis software for immune sequencing data. Study conclusions and caveats: Included in a set of roughly five TRBV segments more frequent in patients than controls were TRBV5-6, TRBV5-1 and TRBV20-1.

Unique molecular identifiers were built into the TCR beta cDNA libraries. TCRdb independently ran MiXCR on the PCR reads; one entry per CDR3 protein. The sample consists of 750,000 to 950,000 distinct CDR3 sequences, around 53% of them appearing once. Their antigens are not known. Sequencing was performed on blood. The origin of the receptors is a girl between 10 and 17 years old with multiple sclerosis.

In this sample, this clonotype turned up a few times. V gene TRBV12-3 or TRBV12-4 combines with J gene TRBJ1-2; possible D gene TRBD1, 5 bases. The CDR3 contains 14 residues. V dropped 5 bases and J dropped 5 bases, with 15 bases sitting between them. DNA of the CDR3: TGTGCCAGCAGTCCACGGGTCCAGGGATATGGCTACACCTTC. Amino acids: CASSPRVQGYGYTF.

The rearrangement uses TRBV27 and TRBJ1-5; perhaps TRBD1 as D (6 bases). Trimming pared 2 bases from V and 5 bases from J, leaving 22 bases between. This CDR3 is 18 amino acids long. Germline loops: CDR1 MNHEY, CDR2 SMNVEV (reference sequence). CDR3 protein: CASSLTPPTLGGHQPQHF. The CDR3 bases are TGTGCCAGCAGTTTAACCCCCCCGACCCTCGGGGGCCATCAGCCCCAGCATTTT.

This clonotype appeared a few times. This CDR3 is CASSQPSTGLATDTQYF. Here the CDR3 DNA reads TGTGCCAGCAGCCAACCCTCAACGGGGCTAGCGACAGATACGCAGTATTTT. This chain joins TRBV4-2 and TRBJ2-3, with D possibly matching TRBD2 (6 bases). Trimming removed 2 bases from V and 3 bases from J, with 18 bases in between. The CDR3 covers 17 residues. The germline CDR1 and CDR2 sequences are LGHNA and YNFKEQ.

In this sample, this clonotype turned up a few times. This sequence joins TRBV20-1 and TRBJ1-5, with D tentatively TRBD1 (5 bases). The CDR3 totals 13 residues. The V end lost 3 bases, the J end lost 2 bases, and 8 bases lay between the germline ends. In germline, CDR1 is DFQATT, CDR2 SNEGSKA (reference sequence). CDR3 protein: CSASIRGNQPQHF. CDR3 sequence (DNA): TGCAGTGCTAGTATCAGGGGCAATCAGCCCCAGCATTTT.

This clonotype was detected a few times. The rearrangement links TRBV5-1 to TRBJ1-1; D call uncertain. Trimming took 4 bases from V and 1 from J, leaving 11 bases between them. Germline V gene sequence: CDR1 SGHRS, CDR2 YFSETQ. CDR3 length: 14 residues. CDR3 protein: CASSPGVQNTEAFF. The CDR3 bases are TGCGCCAGCAGCCCCGGGGTCCAGAACACTGAAGCTTTCTTT.

A few counts support this clonotype. The chain combines TRBV6-6 with TRBJ2-7; 10 bases are shared with TRBD2. The CDR3 spans 14 residues. Per germline, CDR1 MNHNY and CDR2 SVGAGI (reference sequence). V dropped 5 bases and J dropped 3; count of bases not matched to a gene: 4. CDR3 region: CASSQTSGIYEQYF. CDR3 coding DNA: TGTGCCAGCAGTCAAACTAGCGGGATCTACGAGCAGTACTTC.

The V call is TRBV6-5, the J call TRBJ2-3, with D possibly matching TRBD1 (6 bases). The ends were cut back, 4 bases at V and 2 bases at J, with 16 bases in the middle. The CDR3 extends over 16 amino acids. Germline V gene lookup returns CDR1 MNHEY and CDR2 SVGAGI. The DNA of the CDR3 is TGTGCCAGCAGTTCCGGTGCACAGGGATCCACAGATACGCAGTATTTT. This encodes CASSSGAQGSTDTQYF.

This clonotype has only one observation. The chain recombines TRBV7-9 with TRBJ2-5; no firm D call. From germline, CDR1 is SEHNR and CDR2 FQNEAQ (reference sequence). V lost 2 bases and J lost 12, with 16 bases in between. This CDR3 contains 13 residues. CDR3 in DNA: TGTGCCAGCAGCTTAATGTCCGGGCCTAACAAGTACTTC. Its translation: CASSLMSGPNKYF.

This clonotype was counted a single time. The chain has TRBV7-6 and TRBJ2-5, with TRBD2 matching over 7 bases. V lost 1 base, J lost 2 bases, and 10 bases stayed unmatched. Germline lookup yields CDR1 SGHVS and CDR2 FNYEAQ. CDR3 length equals 17 residues. DNA of the CDR3: TGTGCCAGCAGCTTAGAATGGAGGGCTAGCGGACAAGAGACCCAGTACTTC. It is translated as CASSLEWRASGQETQYF.